This T cell receptor beta chain was sequenced for a study of immune evolution from preneoplasia to lung adenocarcinoma. CDR1 and CDR2 from the germline V gene are WSHSY and SAAADI. V lost 6 bases to trimming and J lost 10 bases; unmatched junction nucleotides: 5. The CDR3 consists of 14 residues. Here immunoSEQ multiplex PCR was the method, and the copy in TCRdb shows in-frame clones only, minus some. The table includes approximately 11,000 clones, around 86% detected once. The clonotype comes from a person between 70 and 80 years old with invasive lung adenocarcinoma. The material sequenced was FFPE invasive lung adenocarcinoma tissue. The chain carries TRBV10-2 and TRBJ2-1; the match to TRBD2 covers 14 bases. The CDR3 is CASRTSGGAGEQFF. The CDR3 coding sequence is TGCGCCAGCAGGACTAGCGGGGGGGCCGGGGAGCAGTTCTTC.